A selection of T cell receptor beta chains follows, all from one sample in a study of blood T cell repertoires in COVID-19. The data were produced by immunoSEQ multiplex PCR, yet TCRdb's version contains in-frame clones alone and is incomplete. The sample consists of hundreds of thousands of clones, roughly nine tenths of them appearing once. The sample comprised PBMCs or T cells enriched from blood (not recorded which). The source of these receptors is a young man who had recovered from COVID-19. Both conserved end residues are trimmed from each CDR3. A D gene is named only where the DNA matches it firmly. Where a row states a size, it is once, few, many or the class of an expanded clone; other rows omit it.

V	size	length	D	CDR3
TRBV6-6	-	15	TRBD2	ASSLGLAGGREETQY
TRBV4-1	-	13	-	ASSQGGRSNQPQH
TRBV3-1/TRBV3-2	-	12	-	ASSQDRFPTEAF
TRBV7-2	-	13	-	ASSLGGRVLDEQY
TRBV19	-	13	-	ASNNQGNGNSPLH
TRBV9	-	13	TRBD1	ASSPGTAVSYEQY
TRBV7-2	once	11	-	ASCRDWTDTQY
TRBV15	-	18	TRBD1	ATSREGERTGFFGNQPQH
TRBV10-3	-	11	-	AIQPRQSDGYT
TRBV15	once	16	TRBD1	ATSSSSGTGFLGNTIY
TRBV6-6	-	11	-	ASSWISGDGYT
TRBV9	-	13	-	ASSARSGENTEAF
TRBV29-1	-	12	-	SVEDLPKETGYT
TRBV29-1	-	11	TRBD1	STPGQGASEQY
TRBV12-3/TRBV12-4	-	11	-	ASSSDSSYEQY
TRBV25-1	-	14	TRBD1	ASSDVGRGHTGELF
TRBV18	once	17	TRBD2	ASSPPDFASGRVLDTQY
TRBV19	-	13	TRBD1	ASMDRAAWFTEAF
TRBV4-3	-	14	-	ASSQVARALNNEQF
TRBV27	-	12	-	ASSSSGTGNTIY
TRBV29-1	-	13	TRBD2	SVEDWGGADNEQF
TRBV28	-	10	-	ASSRVFYEQF
TRBV7-9	-	9	-	ASSSRRGAF
TRBV5-8	-	12	TRBD1	ASSFPRGLTEAF
TRBV11-2	-	16	-	ASSWKPDSPYSNQPQH
TRBV27	-	14	TRBD2	ASSILKREGSNEQF
TRBV27	-	18	-	ASSLYSPGAGGSGANVLT
TRBV5-1	-	9	-	ASGGEGIQF
TRBV30	few	10	-	AWSMRSGELF
TRBV25-1	-	12	TRBD1	ASLPSGQFYGYT
TRBV10-3	-	13	-	AISDHRKLQETQY
TRBV6-5	-	12	TRBD2	ASSYTGGSETQY
TRBV5-6	-	12	-	ASSTSQSTGELF
TRBV28	-	13	-	ASSFFGTAADTQY
TRBV6-2/TRBV6-3	-	14	TRBD2	ASSPQTSGSSYEQY
TRBV27	-	14	TRBD2	ASSQPGLTSSGELF
TRBV28	once	12	TRBD2	ASRGTSDSYEQY
TRBV7-9	-	13	TRBD1	ASSSLSGGGYGYT
TRBV25-1	-	13	-	ASSEHLGPGGGYT
TRBV5-1	-	13	-	ASSPEGLNTDTQY
TRBV2	-	12	-	ASSEEGRAYEQY
TRBV9	-	14	TRBD1	ASSAGTGGSNQPQH
TRBV20-1	few	12	TRBD2	SASTSGNTGELF
TRBV19	-	12	-	ASSYSGTNEKLF
TRBV29-1	once	9	-	SAIFRNEQF
TRBV28	-	12	-	AGRGGGSFTEAF
TRBV3-1/TRBV3-2	-	13	TRBD1	ASSPTTGMGSPLH
TRBV5-1	-	15	TRBD2	ASSSTSSGSSGEGMY